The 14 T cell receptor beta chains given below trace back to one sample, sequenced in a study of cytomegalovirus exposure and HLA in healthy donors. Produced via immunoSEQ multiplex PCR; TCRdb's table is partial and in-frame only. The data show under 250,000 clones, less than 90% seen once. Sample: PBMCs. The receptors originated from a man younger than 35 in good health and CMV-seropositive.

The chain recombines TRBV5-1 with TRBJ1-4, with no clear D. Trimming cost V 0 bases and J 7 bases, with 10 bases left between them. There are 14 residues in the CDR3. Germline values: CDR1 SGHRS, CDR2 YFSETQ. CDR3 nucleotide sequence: TGCGCCAGCAGCTTGGGTAGGGTTAGTGAAAAACTGTTTTTT. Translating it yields CASSLGRVSEKLFF.

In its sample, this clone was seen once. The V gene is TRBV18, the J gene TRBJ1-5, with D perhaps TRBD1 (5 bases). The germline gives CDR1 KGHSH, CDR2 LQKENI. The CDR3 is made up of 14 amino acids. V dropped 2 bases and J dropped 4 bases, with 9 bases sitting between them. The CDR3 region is CASSPSTANQPQHF. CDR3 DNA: TGTGCCAGCTCACCATCGACAGCTAATCAGCCCCAGCATTTT.

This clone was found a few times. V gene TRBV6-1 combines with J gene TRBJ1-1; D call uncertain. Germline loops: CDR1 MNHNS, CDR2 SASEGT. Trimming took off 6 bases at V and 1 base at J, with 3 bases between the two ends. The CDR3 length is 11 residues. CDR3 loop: CASRANTEAFF. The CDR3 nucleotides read TGTGCCAGCAGGGCGAACACTGAAGCTTTCTTT.

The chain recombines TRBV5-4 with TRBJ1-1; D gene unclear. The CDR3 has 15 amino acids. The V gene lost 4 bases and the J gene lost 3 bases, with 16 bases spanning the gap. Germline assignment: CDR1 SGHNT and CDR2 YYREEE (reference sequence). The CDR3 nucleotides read TGTGCCAGCAGCCTCAAGGGCACCGGGGACACTGAAGCTTTCTTT. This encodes CASSLKGTGDTEAFF. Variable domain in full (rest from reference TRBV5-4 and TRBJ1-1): ETGVTQSPTHLIKTRGQQVTLRCSSQSGHNTVSWYQQALGQGPQFIFQYYREEENGRGNFPPRFSGLQFPNYSSELNVNALELDDSALYLCASSLKGTGDTEAFFGQGTRLTVV.

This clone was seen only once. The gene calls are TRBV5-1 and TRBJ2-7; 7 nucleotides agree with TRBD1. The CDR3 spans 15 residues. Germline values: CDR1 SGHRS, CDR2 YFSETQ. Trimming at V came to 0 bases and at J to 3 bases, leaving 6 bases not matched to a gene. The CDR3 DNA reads TGCGCCAGCAGCTTGGATGTGGGACAGTTCTACGAGCAGTACTTC. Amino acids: CASSLDVGQFYEQYF.

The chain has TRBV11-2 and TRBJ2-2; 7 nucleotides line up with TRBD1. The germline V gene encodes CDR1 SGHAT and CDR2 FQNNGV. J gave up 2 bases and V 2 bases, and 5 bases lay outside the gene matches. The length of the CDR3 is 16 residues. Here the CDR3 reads CASSLNRGLNTGELFF. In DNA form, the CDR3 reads TGTGCCAGCAGCTTAAACAGGGGCCTAAACACCGGGGAGCTGTTTTTT.

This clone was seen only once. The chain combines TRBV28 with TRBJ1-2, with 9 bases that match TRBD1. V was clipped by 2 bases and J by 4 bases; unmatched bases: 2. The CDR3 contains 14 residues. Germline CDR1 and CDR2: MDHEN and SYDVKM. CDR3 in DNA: TGTGCCAGCAGTTTAGTACAGGGGGCCTATGGCTACACCTTC. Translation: CASSLVQGAYGYTF.

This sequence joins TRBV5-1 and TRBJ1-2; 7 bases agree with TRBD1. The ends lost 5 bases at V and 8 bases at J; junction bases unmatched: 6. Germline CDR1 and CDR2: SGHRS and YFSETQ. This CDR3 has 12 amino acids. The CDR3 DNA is TGCGCCAGCAGAAATGTACAGGGGGGCTACACCTTC. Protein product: CASRNVQGGYTF.

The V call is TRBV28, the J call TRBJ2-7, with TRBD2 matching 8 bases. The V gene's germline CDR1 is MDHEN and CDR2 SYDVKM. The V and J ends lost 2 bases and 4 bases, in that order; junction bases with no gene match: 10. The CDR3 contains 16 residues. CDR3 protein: CASSLPSTGGPYEQYF. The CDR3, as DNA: TGTGCCAGCAGTTTACCTTCGACGGGAGGGCCTTACGAGCAGTACTTC. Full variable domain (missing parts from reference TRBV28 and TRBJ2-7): DVKVTQSSRYLVKRTGEKVFLECVQDMDHENMFWYRQDPGLGLRLIYFSYDVKMKEKGDIPEGYSVSREKKERFSLILESASTNQTSMYLCASSLPSTGGPYEQYFGPGTRLTVT.

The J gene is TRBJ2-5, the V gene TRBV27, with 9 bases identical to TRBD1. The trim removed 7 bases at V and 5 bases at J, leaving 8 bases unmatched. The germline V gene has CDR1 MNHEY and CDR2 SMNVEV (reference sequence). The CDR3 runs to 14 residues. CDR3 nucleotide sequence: TGTGCCAGCAAGATACAGGGGGCTAGCGAGACCCAGTACTTC. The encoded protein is CASKIQGASETQYF.

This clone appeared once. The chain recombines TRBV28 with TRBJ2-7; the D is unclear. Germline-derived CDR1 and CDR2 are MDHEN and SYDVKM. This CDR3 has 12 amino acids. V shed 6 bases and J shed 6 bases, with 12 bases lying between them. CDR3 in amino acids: CASRGRAGEQYF. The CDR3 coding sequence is TGTGCCAGCAGAGGTAGGGCAGGCGAGCAGTACTTC.

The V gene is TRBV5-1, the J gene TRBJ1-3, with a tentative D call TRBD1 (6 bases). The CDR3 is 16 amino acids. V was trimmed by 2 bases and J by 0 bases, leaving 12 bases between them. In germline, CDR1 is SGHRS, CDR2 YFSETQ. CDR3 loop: CASSLRQASSGNTIYF. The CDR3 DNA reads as TGCGCCAGCAGCTTACGACAGGCTTCCTCTGGAAACACCATATATTTT.

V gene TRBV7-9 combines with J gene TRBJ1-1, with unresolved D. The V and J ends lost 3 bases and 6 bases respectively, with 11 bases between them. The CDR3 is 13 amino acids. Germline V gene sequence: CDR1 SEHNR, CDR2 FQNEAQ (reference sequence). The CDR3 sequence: CASSFSTGAEAFF. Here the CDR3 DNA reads TGTGCCAGCAGCTTCAGTACGGGTGCTGAAGCTTTCTTT. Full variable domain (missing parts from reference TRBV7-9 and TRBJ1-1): DTGVSQNPRHKITKRGQNVTFRCDPISEHNRLYWYRQTLGQGPEFLTYFQNEAQLEKSRLLSDRFSAERPKGSFSTLEIQRTEQGDSAMYLCASSFSTGAEAFFGQGTRLTVV.

The CDR3 region has the DNA TGTGCCAGTGGAGACTCCCCTTGGAAACAGGGGAGGATTGTGAACAATGAGCAGTTCTTC. It translates to CASGDSPWKQGRIVNNEQFF. The chain carries TRBV19 and TRBJ2-1; possible D gene TRBD1, 7 bases. CDR1 and CDR2 (germline): LNHDA, SQIVND (reference sequence). V was clipped by 8 bases and J by 5 bases, with 34 bases between them. CDR3 length equals 20 residues.